This T cell receptor beta chain was found in a study of technical replicates of blood from several donors (dated by TCRdb to 2016 to 2017). Libraries were prepared through the immunoSEQ multiplex PCR assay. TCRdb provides this immuneACCESS table in a form limited to in-frame rearrangements. Some clones are lacking; in checked studies, under half of them reflect an unresolved V gene, and why the rest are absent is not known. The sample table shows tens of thousands of clones, and about 95% are seen once. The ten biggest clones cover about 0.26% of the sample. Points on this clone: This receptor's antigen is unknown. No qualities accompany the bases; no much larger clone lies one base away.

Germline trimming: 6 bases from V, 2 bases from J; junction bases outside gene matches: 9. Taken from cysteine to phenylalanine, the CDR3 has 16 residues. The kept DNA is CDR3 alone, 48 bases in frame from the first base. Based on the germline V gene, the CDR1 and CDR2 sequences are ENHRY and SYGVKD. This receptor was obtained from a human donor in good health. Sequencing used T cells isolated from PBMCs. The chain is made from TRBV10-3 and TRBJ2-2; 7 bases in the middle match TRBD2. The DNA reads TGTGCCATCAGCGTAGGCTGGGGGGGTAACACCGGGGAGCTGTTTTTT. Translated, this gives CAISVGWGGNTGELFF.